Sequencing of this T cell receptor beta chain was carried out in a study of T cells in tuberculosis. Between the trimmed V and J ends, which lost 5 bases and 1 base, there was a span of 14 bases. This CDR3 comprises 15 residues. Germline V gene data show CDR1 as MNHNS and CDR2 as SASEGT. Sequenced by immunoSEQ multiplex PCR; TCRdb stores in-frame clones only, minus some. Here the sample spans approximately 60,000 clones, around 86% being singletons. Cells were sorted from thawed PBMC rested overnight and stained with GMM-loaded CD1B tetramer, viability dye and anti-CD3. CD1B tetramers were loaded with Rhodococcus equi-derived C32 glucose monomycolate.

The TCR originated in an adult woman with latent tuberculosis. This rearrangement joins TRBV6-1 to TRBJ2-5; D gene unclear. What was sequenced was CD1b-GMM tetramer-negative cells sorted from PBMCs. This chain's CDR3 is CASSPFWRAQETQYF. CDR3 DNA: TGTGCCAGCAGTCCCTTCTGGAGAGCCCAAGAGACCCAGTACTTC.